The subject of this entry is one TCR beta chain. Its target is unknown. This may be a read error, as it is one base from a much larger clone. This specimen includes other DNA sequences encoding the same CDR3. This sample was included in a study of metastatic and nonmetastatic thyroid tumors. About the study: A comparison of repertoires was made across blood and tumor or nodule tissue from malignant and benign thyroid patients. General study points: Malignant tumors reportedly showed significantly higher TCR beta diversity than benign nodules in both blood and tumor.

The V end lost 7 bases, the J end lost 6 bases, and 15 bases lay between the germline ends. The CDR3 sequence is 12 residues long. Germline assignment: CDR1 SQVTM and CDR2 ANQGSEA. All patients were untreated before thyroid surgery. Methods used by the authors: Researchers built a distant-metastasis classifier for papillary thyroid cancer that drew on CDR3 differences across clinicopathological groups. TCRdb redid the clone calls on the PCR reads using MiXCR. V and J calls and clone size were set by TCRdb, not the authors. The sample includes tens of thousands of clones, roughly 18% of them seen just once.

The chain joins TRBV29-1 to TRBJ1-2, with D perhaps TRBD1 (6 bases). The TCR sequence derives from a male donor with papillary thyroid cancer or a benign thyroid nodule (not recorded which). Some clones in this sample may be carry-over from other donors' samples. The source material was adjacent normal tissue. CDR3 loop: CSATTGGNGYTF. CDR3 nucleotide sequence: TGCAGCGCAACAACGGGGGGCAATGGCTACACCTTC.